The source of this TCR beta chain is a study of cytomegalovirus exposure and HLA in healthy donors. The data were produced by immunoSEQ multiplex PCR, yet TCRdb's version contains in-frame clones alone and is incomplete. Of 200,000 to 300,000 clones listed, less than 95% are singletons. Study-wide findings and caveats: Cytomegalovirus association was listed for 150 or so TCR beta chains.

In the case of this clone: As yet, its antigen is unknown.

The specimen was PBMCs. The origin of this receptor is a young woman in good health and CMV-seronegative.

The CDR3: CASSQASGLYEQYF. CDR3 nucleotides: TGCGCCAGCAGCCAAGCTAGCGGCCTTTACGAGCAGTACTTC. The J gene is TRBJ2-7, the V gene TRBV4-3, with 7 bases fitting TRBD2. There are 14 residues in the CDR3. Germline CDR1 reads LGHNA; CDR2 reads YSLEER. The trim removed 1 base at V and 4 bases at J, leaving 4 bases unmatched.